A single sample gave rise to the 27 T cell receptor beta chains below, sequenced in a study of blood T cell repertoires in COVID-19. The data were produced by immunoSEQ multiplex PCR, yet TCRdb's version contains in-frame clones alone and is incomplete. The data contain a few hundred thousand clones, approximately 89% of them singletons. The sequenced sample consisted of PBMCs or T cells enriched from blood (not recorded which). These receptor sequences come from a woman aged 50 to 60 who had been exposed to COVID-19.

V and J are TRBV13 and TRBJ2-1, with 10 positions matching TRBD2. Germline CDR1 and CDR2: PRHDT and FYEKMQ (reference sequence). This CDR3 is 17 amino acids long. The V and J ends lost 3 bases and 4 bases, in that order; junction bases with no gene match: 9. This CDR3 is CASSFRRTSGVYNEQFF. The CDR3 coding sequence is TGTGCCAGCAGCTTTCGGCGTACTAGCGGGGTGTACAATGAGCAGTTCTTC.

This clone was observed a handful of times. The chain carries TRBV9 and TRBJ1-3, with 8 nucleotides matching TRBD1. The CDR3 is 15 amino acids. Trimming took 0 bases from V and 2 from J; bases not matched to a gene: 1. Germline CDR1 reads SGDLS; CDR2 reads YYNGEE. CDR3 sequence reads: CASSVARGPGNTIYF. The DNA of the CDR3 is TGTGCCAGCAGCGTAGCCAGGGGGCCTGGAAACACCATATATTTT. Supplemented by reference TRBV9 and TRBJ1-3, the full variable domain reads DSGVTQTPKHLITATGQRVTLRCSPRSGDLSVYWYQQSLDQGLQFLIQYYNGEERAKGNILERFSAQQFPDLHSELNLSSLELGDSALYFCASSVARGPGNTIYFGEGSWLTVV.

This clone is a singleton in its sample. This rearrangement joins TRBV28 to TRBJ1-2; the D is unclear. V lost 7 bases, J lost 4 bases, and 13 bases lay in between. The CDR3 has 13 amino acids. Looked up from germline, CDR1 is MDHEN and CDR2 is SYDVKM. CDR3 residues: CASTDYSFYGYTF. CDR3 coding DNA: TGTGCCAGCACCGATTACAGTTTCTATGGCTACACCTTC.

V is TRBV28 and J is TRBJ2-3; 7 bases align to TRBD1. Germline V gene lookup returns CDR1 MDHEN and CDR2 SYDVKM. With 5 bases clipped from V and 3 bases from J, the junction kept 8 bases outside the gene matches. CDR3 length: 15 residues. The CDR3 sequence is CASSTQTGLTDTQYF. In DNA, the CDR3 is TGTGCCAGCAGTACTCAGACAGGGCTGACAGATACGCAGTATTTT.

The CDR3 nucleotides are TGTGCCAGCAGCAATCCCCTAGGAAGAAGCTCCTACGAGCAGTACTTC. Its translation is CASSNPLGRSSYEQYF. This chain uses TRBV21-1 with TRBJ2-7; the DNA was not compared with TRBD2, the D call given in the table. TRBV21-1 is tagged as a pseudogene. The CDR3 is 16 residues long.

V and J are TRBV4-1 and TRBJ2-1; TRBD2 agrees at 8 bases. CDR1 is MGHRA, CDR2 YSYEKL, per germline. The CDR3 consists of 16 residues. Trimming took 4 bases from V and 3 from J; bases not matched to a gene: 8. The CDR3 coding sequence is TGCGCCAGCAGCCGGATACTAGCGGCGGACTACAATGAGCAGTTCTTC. Translating gives CASSRILAADYNEQFF.

The V and J genes are TRBV5-1 and TRBJ1-1; TRBD1 is a possible D gene (5 bases). The V gene lost 1 base and the J gene lost 1 base, with 14 bases spanning the gap. The CDR3 contains 16 residues. Germline V gene lookup returns CDR1 SGHRS and CDR2 YFSETQ. In DNA, the CDR3 is TGCGCCAGCAGCTTGACCTCGGACATACCGAACACTGAAGCTTTCTTT. Residues: CASSLTSDIPNTEAFF.

The chain is built from TRBV7-9 and TRBJ2-1; 9 bases match TRBD1. CDR1 SEHNR and CDR2 FQNEAQ come from the germline V gene (reference sequence). This CDR3 has 15 amino acids. After removal of 5 bases from V and 2 bases from J, the junction contained 4 bases not matched to a gene. In DNA, the CDR3 is TGTGCCAGCAGCCCAACAGGGGGCCCCTACAATGAGCAGTTCTTC. Protein: CASSPTGGPYNEQFF.

The chain joins TRBV7-9 to TRBJ2-5, with D unresolved. Trimming took off 1 base at V and 3 bases at J, with 6 bases between the two ends. Germline V gives CDR1 SEHNR, CDR2 FQNEAQ (reference sequence). This CDR3 contains 13 residues. This CDR3 is CASSLVSEETQYF. Written as DNA, the CDR3 is TGTGCCAGCAGCTTAGTCAGTGAAGAGACCCAGTACTTC.

This clone was picked up many times. The rearrangement joins TRBV19 to TRBJ2-3; tentatively, D is TRBD1 (5 bases). Trimming left V 9 bases short and J 2 bases short, with 9 bases between. This CDR3 has 12 amino acids. Germline lookup yields CDR1 LNHDA and CDR2 SQIVND (reference sequence). CDR3 DNA: TGTGCCAGCAGACAGTCCACAGATACGCAGTATTTT. Translation gives CASRQSTDTQYF.

The chain joins TRBV6-1 to TRBJ2-7; weak D call: TRBD1 (6 bases). The ends were cut back, 4 bases at V and 0 bases at J, with 16 bases in the middle. CDR1 and CDR2 from the germline V gene are MNHNS and SASEGT. This CDR3 contains 16 residues. The CDR3 spells CASSGKSGTNSYEQYF. The CDR3 DNA reads TGTGCCAGCAGTGGAAAGTCCGGGACAAACTCCTACGAGCAGTACTTC.

V gene TRBV28 combines with J gene TRBJ2-7; tentative D call: TRBD2 (5 bases). Trimming took 6 bases from V and 6 from J, leaving 18 bases between them. Per germline, CDR1 MDHEN and CDR2 SYDVKM. The CDR3 runs to 14 residues. In nucleotides, the CDR3 is TGTGCCAGCAGAGACACCCTGAGGGTCGGCGAGCAGTACTTC. It yields the protein CASRDTLRVGEQYF.

The chain couples TRBV7-9 to TRBJ2-3; 7 nucleotides align to TRBD1. CDR3 length: 17 amino acids. Germline trimming cut 0 bases from V and 2 bases from J; bases unmatched to any gene: 8. The germline V gene encodes CDR1 SEHNR and CDR2 FQNEAQ (reference sequence). In DNA form, the CDR3 reads TGTGCCAGCAGCTTAGCTGACAGGGAGATTCTCACAGATACGCAGTATTTT. Translation: CASSLADREILTDTQYF. The full variable domain, with the rest looked up from reference TRBV7-9 and TRBJ2-3, is DTGVSQNPRHKITKRGQNVTFRCDPISEHNRLYWYRQTLGQGPEFLTYFQNEAQLEKSRLLSDRFSAERPKGSFSTLEIQRTEQGDSAMYLCASSLADREILTDTQYFGPGTRLTVL.

V is TRBV5-1 and J is TRBJ1-4; D call uncertain. V was cut by 0 bases and J by 4 bases, with 13 bases left in between. The CDR3 covers 16 residues. CDR1 and CDR2 (germline): SGHRS, YFSETQ. The CDR3 reads CASSLDLGRINEKLFF. The CDR3 nucleotides are TGCGCCAGCAGCTTGGATTTGGGGAGAATTAATGAAAAACTGTTTTTT.

The rearrangement joins TRBV28 to TRBJ2-7; 7 nucleotides agree with TRBD2. Germline trimming cut 5 bases from V and 6 bases from J; bases unmatched to any gene: 16. Germline loops: CDR1 MDHEN, CDR2 SYDVKM. The CDR3 spans 16 residues. The CDR3 protein is CASSAPGLSGFREQYF. The CDR3 coding sequence is TGTGCCAGCAGTGCCCCGGGACTATCGGGATTTCGCGAGCAGTACTTC.

For the CDR3, the DNA is TGTGCCAGCAGTGATGGTCGGGCAGGGGATAATTCACCCCTCCACTTT. This encodes CASSDGRAGDNSPLHF. The chain combines TRBV6-4 with TRBJ1-6, with D possibly TRBD1 on 6 matching bases. Germline V gene data show CDR1 as MRHNA and CDR2 as SNTAGT. The length of the CDR3 is 16 residues. The germline V and J ends were trimmed by 3 bases and 5 bases, with 14 bases remaining between them.

The gene calls are TRBV10-3 and TRBJ1-2; no clear D. Germline-derived CDR1 and CDR2 are ENHRY and SYGVKD. V dropped 3 bases and J dropped 2 bases, with 10 bases sitting between them. This CDR3 spans 14 amino acids. The CDR3 nucleotides are TGTGCCATCAGTGATGGGTTCGGGAACTATGGCTACACCTTC. Translated: CAISDGFGNYGYTF.

The chain uses TRBV4-1 and TRBJ2-5, with 7 bases aligning to TRBD2. CDR1 and CDR2 from the germline V gene are MGHRA and YSYEKL. The trim removed 4 bases at V and 2 bases at J, leaving 7 bases unmatched. The CDR3 is 15 amino acids. The CDR3 DNA is TGCGCCAGCAGCCCCCCCGTGGGGGGGCAAGAGACCCAGTACTTC. It encodes CASSPPVGGQETQYF.

The chain couples TRBV29-1 to TRBJ1-1; no definite D call. Germline values: CDR1 SQVTM, CDR2 ANQGSEA. V lost 2 bases and J lost 1, with 17 bases in between. CDR3 size: 16 residues. CDR3 sequence: CSVELLRDWGNTEAFF. DNA for the CDR3: TGCAGCGTTGAACTCCTCCGGGATTGGGGGAACACTGAAGCTTTCTTT.

This clone came up once. The chain combines TRBV6-1 with TRBJ2-5; no definite D call. CDR3 size: 14 residues. Trimming took off 3 bases at V and 2 bases at J, with 10 bases between the two ends. Germline-derived CDR1 and CDR2 are MNHNS and SASEGT. Here the CDR3 DNA reads TGTGCCAGCAGTGATCTAGGCACTCAAGAGACCCAGTACTTC. It is translated as CASSDLGTQETQYF.

The V gene is TRBV7-9, the J gene TRBJ1-1; D gene unclear. The length of the CDR3 is 14 residues. The V and J ends lost 3 bases and 1 base respectively, with 9 bases between them. Per germline, CDR1 SEHNR and CDR2 FQNEAQ (reference sequence). The CDR3 loop is CASSLELKNTEAFF. The DNA of the CDR3 is TGTGCCAGCAGCTTGGAGCTTAAGAACACTGAAGCTTTCTTT. Together with reference TRBV7-9 and TRBJ1-1, the CDR3 gives the full variable domain: DTGVSQNPRHKITKRGQNVTFRCDPISEHNRLYWYRQTLGQGPEFLTYFQNEAQLEKSRLLSDRFSAERPKGSFSTLEIQRTEQGDSAMYLCASSLELKNTEAFFGQGTRLTVV.

V gene TRBV15 combines with J gene TRBJ1-4, with D perhaps matching TRBD1 (6 bases). The CDR3 is 13 amino acids. V lost 3 bases, J lost 14 bases, and 16 bases lay in between. From germline, CDR1 is LNHNV and CDR2 YYDKDF (reference sequence). The CDR3 sequence: CATSREKIGQLFF. CDR3 nucleotides: TGTGCCACCAGCAGGGAAAAAATTGGACAGCTGTTTTTT.

The V and J genes are TRBV19 and TRBJ2-7, with TRBD2 matching 12 bases. The CDR3 consists of 14 residues. Germline loops: CDR1 LNHDA, CDR2 SQIVND (reference sequence). Trimming cost V 10 bases and J 3 bases; bases outside gene matches: 7. CDR3 sequence (DNA): TGTGCCACTAGCGGGGGGGCCGCGTACTACGAGCAGTACTTC. Encoded protein: CATSGGAAYYEQYF.

This chain joins TRBV5-5 and TRBJ2-5; the D gene is possibly TRBD2 (6 bases). The CDR3 contains 14 residues. In germline, CDR1 is SGHKS, CDR2 YYEKEE (reference sequence). Between the trimmed V and J ends, which lost 4 bases and 4 bases, there was a span of 14 bases. The chain's CDR3 is CASSLELAPETQYF. Written as DNA, the CDR3 is TGTGCCAGCAGCCTGGAACTAGCCCCAGAGACCCAGTACTTC.

The rearrangement joins TRBV28 to TRBJ2-1; tentative D call: TRBD1 (7 bases). V shed 10 bases and J shed 4 bases, with 17 bases lying between them. Germline CDR1 reads MDHEN; CDR2 reads SYDVKM. The CDR3 consists of 14 residues. CDR3 residues: CATKEGAVYNEQFF. CDR3 sequence (DNA): TGTGCCACCAAGGAGGGGGCCGTATACAATGAGCAGTTCTTC.

The chain joins TRBV27 to TRBJ2-7; 7 bases map to TRBD1. After removal of 3 bases from V and 3 bases from J, the junction contained 5 bases not matched to a gene. Germline CDR1 MNHEY, CDR2 SMNVEV (reference sequence). The CDR3 consists of 14 residues. The CDR3 loop is CASSFQGGLYEQYF. For the CDR3, the DNA is TGTGCCAGCAGTTTCCAAGGGGGCCTCTACGAGCAGTACTTC.

V gene TRBV3-1 (or the pseudogene TRBV3-2) combines with J gene TRBJ2-5, with TRBD1 matching over 7 bases. V shed 6 bases, J shed 4 bases, and the junction held 11 bases outside the gene matches. The CDR3 is 15 amino acids. In germline, CDR1 is LGHDT, CDR2 YNNKEL (reference sequence). CDR3 nucleotide sequence: TGTGCCAGCAGTCACAGACAGGGTAATCGAGAGACCCAGTACTTC. Translating it yields CASSHRQGNRETQYF.